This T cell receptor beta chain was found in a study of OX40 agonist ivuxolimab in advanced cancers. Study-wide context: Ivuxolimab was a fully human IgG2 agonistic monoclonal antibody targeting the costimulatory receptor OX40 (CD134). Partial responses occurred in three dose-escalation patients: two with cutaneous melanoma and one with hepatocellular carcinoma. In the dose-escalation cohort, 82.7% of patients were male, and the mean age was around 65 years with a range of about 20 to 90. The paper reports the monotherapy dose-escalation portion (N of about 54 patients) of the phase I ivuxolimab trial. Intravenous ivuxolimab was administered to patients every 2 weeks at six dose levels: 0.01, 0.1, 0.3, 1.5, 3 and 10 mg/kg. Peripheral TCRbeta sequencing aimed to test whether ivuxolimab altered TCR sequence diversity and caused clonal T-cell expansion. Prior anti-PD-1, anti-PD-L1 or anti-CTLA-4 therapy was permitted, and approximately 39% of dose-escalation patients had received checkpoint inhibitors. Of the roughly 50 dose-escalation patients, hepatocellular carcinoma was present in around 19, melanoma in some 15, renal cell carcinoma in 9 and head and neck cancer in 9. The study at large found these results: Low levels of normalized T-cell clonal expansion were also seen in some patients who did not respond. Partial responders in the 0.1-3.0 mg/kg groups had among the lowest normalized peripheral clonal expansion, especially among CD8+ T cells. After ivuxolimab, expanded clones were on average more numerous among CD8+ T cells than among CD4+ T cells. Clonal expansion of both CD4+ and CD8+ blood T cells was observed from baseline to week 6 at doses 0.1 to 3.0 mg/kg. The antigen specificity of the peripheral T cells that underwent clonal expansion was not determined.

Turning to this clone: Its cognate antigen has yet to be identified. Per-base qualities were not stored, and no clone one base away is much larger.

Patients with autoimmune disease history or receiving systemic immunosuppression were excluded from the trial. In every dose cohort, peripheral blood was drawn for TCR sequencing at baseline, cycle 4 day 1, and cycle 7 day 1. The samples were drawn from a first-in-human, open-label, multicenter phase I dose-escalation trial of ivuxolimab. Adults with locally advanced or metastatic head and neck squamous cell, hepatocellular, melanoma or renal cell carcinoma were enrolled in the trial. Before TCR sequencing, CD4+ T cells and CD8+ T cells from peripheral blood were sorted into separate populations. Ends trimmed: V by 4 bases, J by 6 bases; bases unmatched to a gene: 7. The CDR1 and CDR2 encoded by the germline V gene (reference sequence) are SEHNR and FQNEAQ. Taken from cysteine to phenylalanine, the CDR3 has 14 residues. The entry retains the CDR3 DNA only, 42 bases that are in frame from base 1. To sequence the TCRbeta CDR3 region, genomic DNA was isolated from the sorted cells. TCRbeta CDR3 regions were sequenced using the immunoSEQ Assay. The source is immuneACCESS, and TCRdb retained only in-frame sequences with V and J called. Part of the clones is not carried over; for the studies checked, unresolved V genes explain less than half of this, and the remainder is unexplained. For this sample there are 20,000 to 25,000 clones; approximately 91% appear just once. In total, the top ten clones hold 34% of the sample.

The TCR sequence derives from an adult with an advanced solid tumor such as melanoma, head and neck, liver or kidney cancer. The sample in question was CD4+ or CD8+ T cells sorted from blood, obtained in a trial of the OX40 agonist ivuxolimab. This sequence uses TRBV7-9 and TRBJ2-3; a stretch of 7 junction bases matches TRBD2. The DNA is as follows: TGTGCCAGCAGCTCAGGTGGGGGGGAGGATACGCAGTATTTT. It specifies CASSSGGGEDTQYF.